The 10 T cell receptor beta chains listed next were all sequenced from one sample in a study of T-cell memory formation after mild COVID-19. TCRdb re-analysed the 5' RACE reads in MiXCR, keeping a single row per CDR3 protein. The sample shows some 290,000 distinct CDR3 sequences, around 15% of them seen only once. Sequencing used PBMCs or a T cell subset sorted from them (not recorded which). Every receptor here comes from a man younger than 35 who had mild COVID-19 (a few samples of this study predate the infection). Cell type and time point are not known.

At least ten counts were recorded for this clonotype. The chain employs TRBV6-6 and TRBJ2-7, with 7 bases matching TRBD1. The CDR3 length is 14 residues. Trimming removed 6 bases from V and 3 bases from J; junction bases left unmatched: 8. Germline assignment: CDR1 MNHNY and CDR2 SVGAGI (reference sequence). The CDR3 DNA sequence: TGTGCCAGCAGGGCAACGGGACAGAACTACGAGCAGTACTTC. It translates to CASRATGQNYEQYF.

For the CDR3, the DNA is TGCAGTGCTCGGTCCGACGGGAACTTCTATGGCTACACCTTC. This encodes CSARSDGNFYGYTF. The V call is TRBV20-1, the J call TRBJ1-2; D unresolved. V shed 5 bases and J shed 4 bases, with 17 bases lying between them. The germline V gene has CDR1 DFQATT and CDR2 SNEGSKA (reference sequence). The CDR3 is 14 residues long.

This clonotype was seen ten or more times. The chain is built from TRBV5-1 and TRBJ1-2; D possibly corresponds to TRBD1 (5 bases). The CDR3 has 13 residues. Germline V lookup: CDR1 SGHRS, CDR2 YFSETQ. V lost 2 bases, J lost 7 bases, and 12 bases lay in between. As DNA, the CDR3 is TGCGCCAGCAGCTTCGGGCAGGGTTCTGGCTACACCTTC. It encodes CASSFGQGSGYTF.

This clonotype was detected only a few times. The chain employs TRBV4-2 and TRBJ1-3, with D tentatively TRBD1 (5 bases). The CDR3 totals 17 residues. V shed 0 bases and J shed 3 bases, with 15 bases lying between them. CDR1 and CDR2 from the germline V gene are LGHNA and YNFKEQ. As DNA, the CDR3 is TGTGCCAGCAGCCAAGATTACGGGGCGGTCGTTGGAAACACCATATATTTT. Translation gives CASSQDYGAVVGNTIYF.

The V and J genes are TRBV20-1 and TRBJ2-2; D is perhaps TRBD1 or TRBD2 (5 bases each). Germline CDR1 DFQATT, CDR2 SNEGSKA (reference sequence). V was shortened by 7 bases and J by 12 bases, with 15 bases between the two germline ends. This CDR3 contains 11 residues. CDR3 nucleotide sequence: TGCAGTGTTGGGACGTATTCGAAGCTGTTTTTT. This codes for CSVGTYSKLFF.

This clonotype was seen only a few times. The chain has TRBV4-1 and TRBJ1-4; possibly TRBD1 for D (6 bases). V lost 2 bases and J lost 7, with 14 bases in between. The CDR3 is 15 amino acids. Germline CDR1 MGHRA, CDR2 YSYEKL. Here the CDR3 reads CASSQLRRGREKLFF. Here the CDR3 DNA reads TGCGCCAGCAGCCAACTTCGCAGGGGCCGTGAAAAACTGTTTTTT.

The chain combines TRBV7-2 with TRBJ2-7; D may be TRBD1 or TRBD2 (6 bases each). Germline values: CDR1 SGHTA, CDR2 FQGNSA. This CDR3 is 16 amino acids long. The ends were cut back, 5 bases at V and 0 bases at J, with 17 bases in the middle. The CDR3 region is CASSPDSGGGSYEQYF. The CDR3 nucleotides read TGTGCCAGCAGCCCCGACTCCGGAGGGGGCTCCTACGAGCAGTACTTC.

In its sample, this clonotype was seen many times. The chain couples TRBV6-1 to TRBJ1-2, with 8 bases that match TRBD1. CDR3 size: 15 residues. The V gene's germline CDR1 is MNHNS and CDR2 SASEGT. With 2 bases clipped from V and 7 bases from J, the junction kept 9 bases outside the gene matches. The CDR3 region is CASSESGQGAGGYTF. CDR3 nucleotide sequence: TGTGCCAGCAGTGAATCAGGGCAGGGGGCTGGTGGCTACACCTTC.

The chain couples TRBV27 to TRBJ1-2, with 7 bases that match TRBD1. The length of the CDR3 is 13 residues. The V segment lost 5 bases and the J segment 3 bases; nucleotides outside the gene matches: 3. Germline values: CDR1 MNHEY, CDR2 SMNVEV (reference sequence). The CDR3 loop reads CASSTGDYYGYTF. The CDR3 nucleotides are TGTGCCAGCAGTACAGGGGACTACTATGGCTACACCTTC.

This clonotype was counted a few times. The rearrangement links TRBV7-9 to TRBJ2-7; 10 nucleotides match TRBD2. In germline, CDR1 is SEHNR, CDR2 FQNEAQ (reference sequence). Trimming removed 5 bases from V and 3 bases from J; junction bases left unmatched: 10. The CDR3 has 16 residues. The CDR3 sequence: CASSQVGQRGGYEQYF. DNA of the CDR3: TGTGCCAGCAGCCAGGTCGGGCAGCGGGGGGGCTACGAGCAGTACTTC.